This T cell receptor (beta chain) was captured by sequencing in a study of blood T cell repertoires in COVID-19. The method was immunoSEQ multiplex PCR; TCRdb's version includes in-frame clones alone and lacks a portion of them. Seen here are fewer than 300,000 clones, about 93% observed once, and the top ten hold about 1.1%. Donors of Cohort 3 who recovered were those that had two negative PCRs, clearance, or symptom resolution. Sample: PBMCs or T cells enriched from blood (not recorded which). The TCR originated in a woman aged 25 to 39 who had recovered from COVID-19.

The CDR3 sequence is CSARADNEQFF. The CDR3 DNA reads as TGCAGTGCTAGAGCAGACAATGAGCAGTTCTTC. The chain carries TRBV20-1 and TRBJ2-1; no clear D. The CDR3 is made up of 11 amino acids. V was trimmed by 1 base and J by 5 bases, leaving 3 bases between them. Germline assignment: CDR1 DFQATT and CDR2 SNEGSKA (reference sequence).